This T cell receptor (beta chain) stems from a study of siplizumab effects on memory and regulatory T cells. The CDR3 is 12 residues long. The V and J ends lost 8 bases and 1 base respectively, with 8 bases between them. Germline V gives CDR1 SEHNR, CDR2 FQNEAQ (reference sequence). Findings and limits, study-wide: The mapping of alloreactive clones to unstimulated subsets covered only a minor fraction of them. Siplizumab conditions gave an average of about 70% Treg-derived mappable alloreactive CD4+ clones, versus about 30% for controls. Proliferating clones, CD4+ or CD8+, lacked an assignable naive or memory phenotype in roughly 75-97% of cases. Tregs proliferating in siplizumab cultures lacked confirmation of their suppressive function.

Measured with immunoSEQ multiplex PCR; TCRdb has only the in-frame clones, and not every one. Of 100,000 or so clones in the sample, around 92% were seen once. Comment on this clone: Its antigen remains unknown.

Sequencing used Tregs sorted from blood. This receptor was taken from a human donor in good health. The chain has TRBV7-9 and TRBJ1-1; D unresolved. For the CDR3, the DNA is TGTGCCAGCGCTAGGGCGAACACTGAAGCTTTCTTT. Its protein product is CASARANTEAFF.